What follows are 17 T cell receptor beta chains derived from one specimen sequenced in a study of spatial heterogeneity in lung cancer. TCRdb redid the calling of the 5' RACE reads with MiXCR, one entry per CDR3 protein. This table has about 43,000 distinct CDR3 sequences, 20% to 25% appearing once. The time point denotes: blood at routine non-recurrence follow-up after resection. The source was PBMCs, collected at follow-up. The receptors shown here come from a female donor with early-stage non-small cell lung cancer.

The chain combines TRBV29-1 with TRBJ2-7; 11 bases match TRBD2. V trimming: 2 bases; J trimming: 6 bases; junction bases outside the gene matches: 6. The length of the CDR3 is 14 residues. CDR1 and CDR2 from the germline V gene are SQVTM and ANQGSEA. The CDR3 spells CSVEILAGGPEQYF. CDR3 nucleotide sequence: TGCAGCGTTGAAATCCTAGCGGGAGGTCCCGAGCAGTACTTC.

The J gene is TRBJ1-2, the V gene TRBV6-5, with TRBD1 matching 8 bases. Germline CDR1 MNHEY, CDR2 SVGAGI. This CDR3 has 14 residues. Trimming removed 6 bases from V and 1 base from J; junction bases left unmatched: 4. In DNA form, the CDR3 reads TGTGCCAGCAGGAGACAGGGGATTAACTATGGCTACACCTTC. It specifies CASRRQGINYGYTF.

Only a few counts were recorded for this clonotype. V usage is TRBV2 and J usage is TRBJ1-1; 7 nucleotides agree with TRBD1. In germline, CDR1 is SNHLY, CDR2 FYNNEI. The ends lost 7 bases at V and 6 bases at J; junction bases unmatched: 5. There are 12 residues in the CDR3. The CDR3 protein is CASNGGQAEAFF. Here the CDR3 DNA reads TGTGCCAGCAATGGAGGACAGGCTGAAGCTTTCTTT.

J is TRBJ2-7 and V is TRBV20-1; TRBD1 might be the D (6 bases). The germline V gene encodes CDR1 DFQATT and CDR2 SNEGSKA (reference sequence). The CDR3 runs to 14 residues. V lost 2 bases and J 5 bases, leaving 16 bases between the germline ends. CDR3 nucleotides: TGCAGTGCTAGAATCAGGGGATATCAAGACGAGCAGTACTTC. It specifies CSARIRGYQDEQYF.

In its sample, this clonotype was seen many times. The chain's CDR3 is CASSVDRSTDTQYF. The CDR3 DNA reads as TGCGCCAGCAGCGTCGACAGATCCACAGATACGCAGTATTTT. J is TRBJ2-3 and V is TRBV5-1; the D gene is possibly TRBD1 (5 bases). CDR1 SGHRS and CDR2 YFSETQ come from the germline V gene. V lost 4 bases and J lost 2, with 11 bases in between. The CDR3 contains 14 residues.

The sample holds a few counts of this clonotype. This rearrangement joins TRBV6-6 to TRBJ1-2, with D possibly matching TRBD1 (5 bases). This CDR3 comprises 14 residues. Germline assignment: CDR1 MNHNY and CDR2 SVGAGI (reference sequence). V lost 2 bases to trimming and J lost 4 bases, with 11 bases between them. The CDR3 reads CASSYLDSVYGYTF. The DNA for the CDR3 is TGTGCCAGCAGTTACCTCGACAGCGTCTATGGCTACACCTTC.

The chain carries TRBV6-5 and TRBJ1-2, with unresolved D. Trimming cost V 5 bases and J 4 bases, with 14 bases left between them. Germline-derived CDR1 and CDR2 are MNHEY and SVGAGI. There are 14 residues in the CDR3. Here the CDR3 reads CASSRQPPIYGYTF. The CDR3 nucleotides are TGTGCCAGCAGTCGTCAACCACCCATCTATGGCTACACCTTC.

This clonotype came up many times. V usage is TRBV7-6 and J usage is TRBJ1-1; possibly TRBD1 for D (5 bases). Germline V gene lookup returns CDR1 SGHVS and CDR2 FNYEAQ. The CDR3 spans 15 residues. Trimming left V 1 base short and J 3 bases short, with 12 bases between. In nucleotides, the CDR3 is TGTGCCAGCAGCTTAGGCCCCCGGGGCGACACTGAAGCTTTCTTT. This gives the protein CASSLGPRGDTEAFF.

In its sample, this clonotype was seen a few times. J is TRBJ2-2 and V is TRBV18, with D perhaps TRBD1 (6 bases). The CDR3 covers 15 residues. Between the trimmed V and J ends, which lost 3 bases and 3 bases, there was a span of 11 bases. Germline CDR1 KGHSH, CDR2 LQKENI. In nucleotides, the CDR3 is TGTGCCAGCTCACCTGCAAACAGGGACACCGGGGAGCTGTTTTTT. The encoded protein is CASSPANRDTGELFF. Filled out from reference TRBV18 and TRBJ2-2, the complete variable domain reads NAGVMQNPRHLVRRRGQEARLRCSPMKGHSHVYWYRQLPEEGLKFMVYLQKENIIDESGMPKERFSAEFPKEGPSILRIQQVVRGDSAAYFCASSPANRDTGELFFGEGSRLTVL.

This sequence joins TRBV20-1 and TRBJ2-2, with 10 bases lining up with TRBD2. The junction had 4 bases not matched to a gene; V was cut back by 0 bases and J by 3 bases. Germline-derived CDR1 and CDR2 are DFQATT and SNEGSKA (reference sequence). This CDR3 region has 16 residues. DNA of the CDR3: TGCAGTGCTAGAGATCTCCTAGCGGGAGACACCGGGGAGCTGTTTTTT. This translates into CSARDLLAGDTGELFF.

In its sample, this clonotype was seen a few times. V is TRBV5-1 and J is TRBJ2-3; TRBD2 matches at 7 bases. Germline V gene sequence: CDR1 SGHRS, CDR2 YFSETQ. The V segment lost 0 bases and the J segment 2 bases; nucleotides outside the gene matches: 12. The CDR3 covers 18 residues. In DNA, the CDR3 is TGCGCCAGCAGCTTGGAACCCTTCTCGGGGGGAAACACAGATACGCAGTATTTT. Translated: CASSLEPFSGGNTDTQYF. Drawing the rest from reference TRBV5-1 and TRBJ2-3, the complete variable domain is KAGVTQTPRYLIKTRGQQVTLSCSPISGHRSVSWYQQTPGQGLQFLFEYFSETQRNKGNFPGRFSGRQFSNSRSEMNVSTLELGDSALYLCASSLEPFSGGNTDTQYFGPGTRLTVL.

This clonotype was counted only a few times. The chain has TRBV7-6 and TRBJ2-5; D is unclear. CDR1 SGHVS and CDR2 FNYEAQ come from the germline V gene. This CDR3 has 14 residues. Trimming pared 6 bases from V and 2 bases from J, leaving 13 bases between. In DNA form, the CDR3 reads TGTGCCAGCAGTCCGCTCTACGAGCAAGAGACCCAGTACTTC. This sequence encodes CASSPLYEQETQYF.

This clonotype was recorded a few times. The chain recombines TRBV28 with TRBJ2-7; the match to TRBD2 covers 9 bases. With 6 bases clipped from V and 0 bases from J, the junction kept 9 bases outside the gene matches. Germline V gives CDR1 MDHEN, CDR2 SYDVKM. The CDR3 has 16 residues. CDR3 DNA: TGTGCCAGCAGCTCCTGGCTAGCGGGGTTCTCCTACGAGCAGTACTTC. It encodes CASSSWLAGFSYEQYF.

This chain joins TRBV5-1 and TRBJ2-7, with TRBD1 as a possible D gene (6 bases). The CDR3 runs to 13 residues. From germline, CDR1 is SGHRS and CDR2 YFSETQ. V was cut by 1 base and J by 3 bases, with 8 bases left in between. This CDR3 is CASSLSTGYEQYV. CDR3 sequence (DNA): TGCGCCAGCAGCTTGTCGACAGGCTACGAGCAGTACGTC.

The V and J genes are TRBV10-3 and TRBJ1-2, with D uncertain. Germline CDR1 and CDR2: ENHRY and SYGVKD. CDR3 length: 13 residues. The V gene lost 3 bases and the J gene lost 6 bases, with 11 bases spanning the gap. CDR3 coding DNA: TGTGCCATCAGTGATAACCGGGCCGATGGCTACACCTTC. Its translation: CAISDNRADGYTF.

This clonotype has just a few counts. CDR3 bases: TGTGCCAGCAGCTTTTGGGGGCAAGAGACCCAGTACTTC. This encodes CASSFWGQETQYF. The chain recombines TRBV5-4 with TRBJ2-5; D could derive from TRBD1 or TRBD2 (5 bases each). This CDR3 is 13 amino acids long. V gave up 2 bases and J gave up 2 bases, with 7 bases separating them. Per the germline V gene, CDR1 is SGHNT and CDR2 is YYREEE (reference sequence).

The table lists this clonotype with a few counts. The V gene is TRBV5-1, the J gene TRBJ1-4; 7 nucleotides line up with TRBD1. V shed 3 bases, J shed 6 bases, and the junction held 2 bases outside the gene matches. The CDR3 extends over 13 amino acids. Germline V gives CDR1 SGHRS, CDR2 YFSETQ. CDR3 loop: CASSYGTDEKLFF. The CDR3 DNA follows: TGCGCCAGCAGCTATGGGACAGATGAAAAACTGTTTTTT.